This TCR beta chain is drawn from a study of T cells of healthy individuals. One entry per CDR3 protein, called by TCRdb with MiXCR from the 5' RACE reads. Of 95,000 to 100,000 distinct CDR3 sequences listed, 15% to 20% are singletons. V gave up 5 bases and J gave up 2 bases; unmatched junction bases: 6. Germline lookup yields CDR1 SQVTM and CDR2 ANQGSEA. The CDR3 is made up of 15 amino acids. The rearrangement links TRBV29-1 to TRBJ2-3; 11 bases line up with TRBD1. This clonotype originated in a human donor in good health. CDR3 protein: CSVQPGQGVTDTQYF. The CDR3 DNA sequence: TGCAGCGTTCAACCGGGACAGGGGGTCACAGATACGCAGTATTTT.